This T cell receptor (beta chain) was captured by sequencing in a study of blood T cell repertoires in COVID-19. Study in general: Samples taken during acute and convalescent COVID-19 were collected in the United States, Italy and Spain. Sources were T cells, B-cell-depleted T cells, or PBMCs; the material itself was cDNA or gDNA.

Authors' methods: Amplification from reference gene primers served as the basis for estimated nucleated cell counts. Some clones are missing from TCRdb's copy, which holds only in-frame ones; the method was immunoSEQ multiplex PCR. V and J calls and clone size are those listed in that table; D and trimming were worked out from the DNA. This sample has 200,000 or so clones, with about 88% found just once. V was pared by 0 bases and J by 4 bases, with 18 bases between. This CDR3 contains 17 residues. The germline V gene encodes CDR1 SGHDT and CDR2 YYEEEE. The sequence derives from a woman aged 40 to 50 who had recovered from COVID-19. The rearrangement joins TRBV5-6 to TRBJ2-3; TRBD2 might be the D (6 bases). Specimen: peripheral blood. In DNA form, the CDR3 reads TGTGCCAGCAGCTTGGACCCCAGCGGGTTAGGCGCAGATACGCAGTATTTT. Translated: CASSLDPSGLGADTQYF.